This is a list of T cell receptor beta chains from one sample in a study of PD-L1 blockade in urothelial cancer. Clones were read by immunoSEQ multiplex PCR, and TCRdb kept only the in-frame ones, dropping some. The sample contains 35,000 to 45,000 clones, around 82% of which appear only once. The specimen was PBMCs, collected around atezolizumab (anti-PD-L1) treatment. These receptors were collected from a man aged 55 to 70 with urothelial cancer. Both conserved end residues are part of each CDR3. Each record gives: J gene, V gene, D gene, CDR3 protein. D genes are given only for firm matches.

j_gene: TRBJ2-3
v_gene: TRBV7-9
d_gene: TRBD2
CDR3aa: CASSLGSAGYSTDTQYF

j_gene: TRBJ1-1
v_gene: TRBV9
d_gene: -
CDR3aa: CASSVVDTGNTEAFF

j_gene: TRBJ1-4
v_gene: TRBV30
d_gene: -
CDR3aa: CALNADSNEKLFF

j_gene: TRBJ1-1
v_gene: TRBV30
d_gene: -
CDR3aa: CAWEPGGDTEAFF

j_gene: TRBJ1-4
v_gene: TRBV7-9
d_gene: TRBD1
CDR3aa: CASSTGQGGEKLFF

j_gene: TRBJ2-7
v_gene: TRBV2
d_gene: TRBD1
CDR3aa: CASSSSGTGLYEQYF

j_gene: TRBJ1-1
v_gene: TRBV10-3
d_gene: -
CDR3aa: CAISGNTEAFF

j_gene: TRBJ1-6
v_gene: TRBV7-9
d_gene: -
CDR3aa: CASSLALADNSPLHF

j_gene: TRBJ1-1
v_gene: TRBV7-8
d_gene: TRBD1
CDR3aa: CASSLLTGGWNTEAFF

j_gene: TRBJ2-1
v_gene: TRBV5-1
d_gene: TRBD2
CDR3aa: CASSLDAGGYNEQFF

j_gene: TRBJ2-1
v_gene: TRBV4-2
d_gene: TRBD2
CDR3aa: CASSRRRTSGQGYEQFF

j_gene: TRBJ1-2
v_gene: TRBV19
d_gene: -
CDR3aa: CASSLDPGYGYTF

j_gene: TRBJ2-5
v_gene: TRBV30
d_gene: -
CDR3aa: CAWRYRETQYF

j_gene: TRBJ2-3
v_gene: TRBV9
d_gene: TRBD1
CDR3aa: CASSTRDSYTDTQYF

j_gene: TRBJ1-2
v_gene: TRBV7-2
d_gene: TRBD1
CDR3aa: CASSLGLDRDYGYTF

j_gene: TRBJ2-3
v_gene: TRBV5-5
d_gene: -
CDR3aa: CASSLASRTDTQYF

j_gene: TRBJ1-2
v_gene: TRBV14
d_gene: TRBD1
CDR3aa: CASSLSGQGAFGYTF

j_gene: TRBJ2-2
v_gene: TRBV4-2
d_gene: TRBD2
CDR3aa: CASSLRRASGDQNTGELFF

j_gene: TRBJ1-1
v_gene: TRBV28
d_gene: TRBD1
CDR3aa: CASSQGVNTEAFF

j_gene: TRBJ2-7
v_gene: TRBV23-1
d_gene: TRBD1
CDR3aa: CASSKGAHPTYEQYF

j_gene: TRBJ2-5
v_gene: TRBV9
d_gene: -
CDR3aa: CASSASSTSETQYF

j_gene: TRBJ1-2
v_gene: TRBV5-1
d_gene: TRBD1
CDR3aa: CASSLGDRASYGYTF

j_gene: TRBJ1-1
v_gene: TRBV5-5
d_gene: TRBD1
CDR3aa: CASSLAWDRGEAFF

j_gene: TRBJ1-3
v_gene: TRBV6-1
d_gene: -
CDR3aa: CASSDSFRGNTIYF

j_gene: TRBJ2-1
v_gene: TRBV28
d_gene: TRBD2
CDR3aa: CASSLLLAGNYNEQFF

j_gene: TRBJ2-6
v_gene: TRBV19
d_gene: -
CDR3aa: CASSTGSSGANVLTF

j_gene: TRBJ1-2
v_gene: TRBV30
d_gene: -
CDR3aa: CAWSPGDYGYTF

j_gene: TRBJ2-7
v_gene: TRBV7-9
d_gene: -
CDR3aa: CASSPGYEQYF

j_gene: TRBJ1-6
v_gene: TRBV28
d_gene: -
CDR3aa: CASSLSGNRSPLHF

j_gene: TRBJ1-2
v_gene: TRBV6-5
d_gene: TRBD1
CDR3aa: CASSRRQGSYGYTF

j_gene: TRBJ1-5
v_gene: TRBV19
d_gene: TRBD1
CDR3aa: CASSKGQSNQPQHF

j_gene: TRBJ2-4
v_gene: TRBV2
d_gene: -
CDR3aa: CASSEIGAANIQYF